The 18 T cell receptor beta chains below all came from one sample that was sequenced in a study of cytotoxic CD8 clonotypes in ibrutinib-treated CLL. Sequencing used immunoSEQ multiplex PCR; TCRdb keeps in-frame clones, though not all of them. The profile shows approximately 84,000 clones, roughly 77% of them singletons. This material consisted of PBMCs, taken after 12 months of ibrutinib treatment. These receptors all come from a human donor with chronic lymphocytic leukemia.

The chain joins TRBV19 to TRBJ1-1; no clear D gene. The CDR3 runs to 12 residues. Germline CDR1 LNHDA, CDR2 SQIVND (reference sequence). With 6 bases removed from V and 3 bases from J, the gap between germline ends came to 8 bases. CDR3 in amino acids: CASRRLYTEAFF. In nucleotides, the CDR3 is TGTGCCAGTAGGAGATTATACACTGAAGCTTTCTTT.

CDR3 sequence (DNA): TGCGCCAGCAGCCAAGGGGGGGAGAATGAAGCTTTCTTT. Encoded protein: CASSQGGENEAFF. This sequence joins TRBV4-1 and TRBJ1-1; D is possibly TRBD1 (5 bases). Trimming pared 1 base from V and 7 bases from J, leaving 10 bases between. CDR3 length: 13 residues. Germline V CDR1 and CDR2: MGHRA, YSYEKL.

The CDR3 here is CASSHPQETQYF. The CDR3 DNA reads TGTGCCAGCAGTCACCCACAAGAGACCCAGTACTTC. The chain recombines TRBV27 with TRBJ2-5; D gene uncertain. The CDR3 extends over 12 amino acids. V was clipped by 5 bases and J by 2 bases, with 6 bases between them. Germline V gene data show CDR1 as MNHEY and CDR2 as SMNVEV (reference sequence).

The V call is TRBV4-3, the J call TRBJ1-2; perhaps TRBD1 as D (5 bases). Germline values: CDR1 LGHNA, CDR2 YSLEER. The length of the CDR3 is 16 residues. Trimming removed 0 bases at V and 1 base at J, with 12 bases between. CDR3 loop: CASSQDGAARNYGYTF. Here the CDR3 DNA reads TGCGCCAGCAGCCAAGATGGGGCAGCTCGTAACTATGGCTACACCTTC.

The gene calls are TRBV6-1 and TRBJ2-7, with TRBD1 matching 7 bases. Germline trimming cut 1 base from V and 6 bases from J; bases unmatched to any gene: 12. Germline V CDR1 and CDR2: MNHNS, SASEGT. The CDR3 consists of 16 residues. The CDR3 bases are TGTGCCAGCAGTGAAGAGGGGGCACTAACAGGTTTCGAGCAGTACTTC. Protein sequence: CASSEEGALTGFEQYF.

The chain joins TRBV5-4 to TRBJ2-5; D ambiguous. Trimming left V 4 bases short and J 2 bases short, with 18 bases between. This CDR3 is 16 amino acids long. Looked up from germline, CDR1 is SGHNT and CDR2 is YYREEE (reference sequence). The CDR3, as DNA: TGTGCCAGCAGCGTATTCCCCGAGGATACTCAAGAGACCCAGTACTTC. Protein sequence: CASSVFPEDTQETQYF.

There are a few counts of this clone. The V gene is TRBV27, the J gene TRBJ1-1; possible D gene TRBD1, 5 bases. The CDR3 consists of 12 residues. The ends were cut back, 3 bases at V and 11 bases at J, with 13 bases in the middle. Per the germline V gene, CDR1 is MNHEY and CDR2 is SMNVEV (reference sequence). CDR3 sequence reads: CASSFGPGEAFF. The CDR3 region has the DNA TGTGCCAGCAGTTTCGGTCCGGGGGAGGCTTTCTTT.

V gene TRBV16 combines with J gene TRBJ1-3; D not resolved. Germline V gene lookup returns CDR1 KGHSY and CDR2 FQNENV. The V gene lost 7 bases and the J gene lost 0 bases, with 13 bases spanning the gap. The CDR3 has 15 amino acids. The CDR3 loop is CASTTTRHSGNTIYF. The CDR3 DNA follows: TGTGCCAGCACCACGACCAGGCACTCTGGAAACACCATATATTTT.

This chain connects TRBV4-3 to TRBJ2-2; D ambiguous. Trimming removed 4 bases from V and 3 bases from J, with 3 bases in between. Germline CDR1 and CDR2: LGHNA and YSLEER. This CDR3 contains 12 residues. The CDR3 loop reads CASSPYTGELFF. The CDR3 coding sequence is TGCGCCAGCAGCCCTTACACCGGGGAGCTGTTTTTT.

The V and J genes are TRBV19 and TRBJ2-1, with 8 bases that match TRBD1. CDR1 and CDR2 (germline): LNHDA, SQIVND (reference sequence). V shed 5 bases and J 4 bases; nucleotides not matched to a gene: 10. The CDR3 runs 16 residues. The CDR3 spells CASSADRGHPYNEQFF. CDR3 nucleotides: TGTGCCAGTAGTGCAGACAGGGGTCATCCATACAATGAGCAGTTCTTC.

The CDR3 nucleotides read TGTGCCAGCAGGCAAGCGGGGGGGCACACAGATACGCAGTATTTT. This codes for CASRQAGGHTDTQYF. The rearrangement uses TRBV6-1 and TRBJ2-3; TRBD2 aligns across 10 bases. The germline V gene encodes CDR1 MNHNS and CDR2 SASEGT. Trimming at V came to 6 bases and at J to 2 bases, leaving 5 bases not matched to a gene. This CDR3 has 15 residues.

The chain recombines TRBV19 with TRBJ1-5; TRBD1 is a possible D gene (6 bases). This CDR3 is 14 amino acids long. Trimming cost V 4 bases and J 3 bases, with 10 bases left between them. Germline lookup yields CDR1 LNHDA and CDR2 SQIVND (reference sequence). The CDR3 sequence is CASSTQGNNQPQHF. The CDR3 DNA follows: TGTGCCAGTAGTACTCAGGGGAACAATCAGCCCCAGCATTTT.

The V and J genes are TRBV29-1 and TRBJ1-4; D unresolved. The CDR3 spans 11 residues. V lost 3 bases and J 6 bases, leaving 5 bases between the germline ends. Germline V gene lookup returns CDR1 SQVTM and CDR2 ANQGSEA. CDR3 sequence reads: CSVERDEKLFF. CDR3 DNA: TGCAGCGTTGAGCGGGATGAAAAACTGTTTTTT.

To note about this clone: Given a much more abundant clone one base away, this may be a read error. The chain recombines TRBV5-1 with TRBJ1-6, with 11 bases fitting TRBD1. This CDR3 has 16 residues. CDR1 and CDR2 (germline): SGHRS, YFSETQ. The CDR3, as DNA: TGCGCCAGCAGCTGGGACAGGGGGGCCGAGAATTCACCCCTCTACTTT. This encodes CASSWDRGAENSPLYF.

This chain joins TRBV5-1 and TRBJ2-7; 9 bases match TRBD2. CDR3 length: 15 amino acids. V trimming: 0 bases; J trimming: 4 bases; junction bases outside the gene matches: 5. Germline loops: CDR1 SGHRS, CDR2 YFSETQ. Here the CDR3 reads CASSLVAGGGYEQYF. DNA for the CDR3: TGCGCCAGCAGCTTGGTGGCGGGAGGGGGATACGAGCAGTACTTC.

The chain uses TRBV7-2 and TRBJ2-1; D call uncertain. The CDR3 has 14 amino acids. CDR1 is SGHTA, CDR2 FQGNSA, per germline. Between the trimmed V and J ends, which lost 5 bases and 5 bases, there was a span of 13 bases. DNA of the CDR3: TGTGCCAGCAGCCCTACACCTCTCCACAATGAGCAGTTCTTC. Its translation is CASSPTPLHNEQFF.

The chain has TRBV7-2 and TRBJ1-6; a weak D match, TRBD1 (6 bases). CDR1 and CDR2 from the germline V gene are SGHTA and FQGNSA. V was trimmed by 5 bases and J by 1 base, leaving 12 bases between them. This CDR3 contains 16 residues. In DNA form, the CDR3 reads TGTGCCAGCAGCCTGGATACAGGGTCCTATAATTCACCCCTCCACTTT. Its translation is CASSLDTGSYNSPLHF.

This chain links TRBV19 with TRBJ1-2; maybe TRBD1 (5 bases). The V end was cut by 7 bases, the J end by 4 bases, with 13 bases between. The CDR3 runs 13 residues. The V gene's germline CDR1 is LNHDA and CDR2 SQIVND (reference sequence). The CDR3 protein is CASTSGVGYGYTF. CDR3 DNA sequence: TGTGCCAGTACCTCGGGGGTCGGCTATGGCTACACCTTC. Drawing the rest from reference TRBV19 and TRBJ1-2, the complete variable domain is DGGITQSPKYLFRKEGQNVTLSCEQNLNHDAMYWYRQDPGQGLRLIYYSQIVNDFQKGDIAEGYSVSREKKESFPLTVTSAQKNPTAFYLCASTSGVGYGYTFGSGTRLTVV.